The sequence of this T cell receptor beta chain was determined in a study of cytomegalovirus exposure and HLA in healthy donors. The protocol was immunoSEQ multiplex PCR, while the TCRdb copy is restricted to in-frame clones and leaves out a portion. Among approximately 54,000 clones listed, 89% were seen once. With 0 bases removed from V and 3 bases from J, the gap between germline ends came to 7 bases. The CDR3 runs 13 residues. Germline lookup yields CDR1 SGHRS and CDR2 YFSETQ. The chain is built from TRBV5-1 and TRBJ2-7; D gene ambiguous. The specimen sequenced was PBMCs. The source is a young woman in good health and CMV-seropositive. This CDR3 reads CASSLGSYYEQYF. DNA for the CDR3: TGCGCCAGCAGCTTGGGTAGCTACTACGAGCAGTACTTC. The variable domain in full, completed from reference TRBV5-1 and TRBJ2-7, reads KAGVTQTPRYLIKTRGQQVTLSCSPISGHRSVSWYQQTPGQGLQFLFEYFSETQRNKGNFPGRFSGRQFSNSRSEMNVSTLELGDSALYLCASSLGSYYEQYFGPGTRLTVT.